These 28 T cell receptor beta chains share one sample of origin, sequenced in a study of blood T cell repertoires in COVID-19. Sequencing was performed with immunoSEQ multiplex PCR; in TCRdb, only in-frame clones are kept and a portion is missing. This sample has 80,000 to 90,000 clones, with under 85% found just once. The source material was peripheral blood. These receptors came from an elderly woman with COVID-19, enrolled during active disease.

The gene calls are TRBV20-1 and TRBJ1-2; no clear D. Germline V gene lookup returns CDR1 DFQATT and CDR2 SNEGSKA (reference sequence). V dropped 3 bases and J dropped 6 bases, with 5 bases sitting between them. This CDR3 comprises 10 residues. The CDR3 nucleotides are TGCAGTGCTAGTCGTAATGGCTACACCTTC. It yields the protein CSASRNGYTF.

This clone was observed a handful of times. This chain uses TRBV5-1 with TRBJ2-7, with 7 nucleotides matching TRBD1. J gave up 4 bases and V 4 bases, and 8 bases lay outside the gene matches. The CDR3 covers 14 residues. Germline CDR1 SGHRS, CDR2 YFSETQ. CDR3 region: CASSLRQGGYEQYF. The CDR3 coding sequence is TGCGCCAGCAGCCTGAGACAGGGTGGGTACGAGCAGTACTTC.

This rearrangement joins TRBV7-9 to TRBJ2-1; TRBD2 aligns across 7 bases. The germline gives CDR1 SEHNR, CDR2 FQNEAQ (reference sequence). The V gene end was trimmed by 5 bases and the J gene end by 0 bases; junction bases not matched to a gene: 7. CDR3 length equals 16 residues. CDR3 sequence (DNA): TGTGCCAGCAGCCAATTGGGACTACTCTCCTACAATGAGCAGTTCTTC. This sequence encodes CASSQLGLLSYNEQFF.

This sequence joins TRBV9 and TRBJ2-3, with 10 bases matching TRBD1. Trimming cost V 5 bases and J 0 bases; bases outside gene matches: 3. The CDR3 contains 15 residues. Germline V gene sequence: CDR1 SGDLS, CDR2 YYNGEE. In nucleotides, the CDR3 is TGTGCCAGCAGTGGGGGACAGGGGAGCACAGATACGCAGTATTTT. Protein product: CASSGGQGSTDTQYF.

The chain recombines TRBV19 with TRBJ2-3; D not resolved. Trimming shortened V by 3 bases and J by 0 bases, and 13 bases separated the two germline ends. Germline V CDR1 and CDR2: LNHDA, SQIVND (reference sequence). The CDR3 length is 16 residues. The CDR3 protein is CASSIQALSSTDTQYF. In nucleotides, the CDR3 is TGTGCCAGTAGTATCCAAGCCCTATCTAGCACAGATACGCAGTATTTT.

The genes are TRBV7-2 and TRBJ2-7, with 8 bases that match TRBD2. Unmatched junction bases numbered 4, after V lost 3 bases and J lost 6 bases. The CDR3 sequence is 13 residues long. From germline, CDR1 is SGHTA and CDR2 FQGNSA. CDR3 loop: CASSFLAGSEQYF. For the CDR3, the DNA is TGTGCCAGCAGCTTCCTAGCGGGCAGCGAGCAGTACTTC.

The genes are TRBV7-9 and TRBJ2-5; 12 bases align to TRBD2. The trim removed 8 bases at V and 1 base at J, leaving 2 bases unmatched. Germline values: CDR1 SEHNR, CDR2 FQNEAQ (reference sequence). CDR3 length equals 14 residues. The CDR3 DNA reads TGTGCCAGCTGGGGACTAGCGGGCCAAGAGACCCAGTACTTC. Translating it yields CASWGLAGQETQYF.

The chain links TRBV18 to TRBJ2-7; the D is unclear. V was clipped by 3 bases and J by 0 bases, with 9 bases between them. This CDR3 comprises 14 residues. The germline V gene encodes CDR1 KGHSH and CDR2 LQKENI. For the CDR3, the DNA is TGTGCCAGCTCACCTATACAGAGCTCCTACGAGCAGTACTTC. It specifies CASSPIQSSYEQYF.

J is TRBJ1-2 and V is TRBV2; no clear D gene. CDR1 is SNHLY, CDR2 FYNNEI, per germline. V shed 6 bases and J shed 4 bases, with 6 bases lying between them. The CDR3 sequence is 11 residues long. This CDR3 is CASSPIYGYTF. The CDR3 DNA follows: TGTGCCAGCAGCCCCATCTATGGCTACACCTTC.

V gene TRBV5-4 combines with J gene TRBJ2-5; D gene unclear. V dropped 2 bases and J dropped 2 bases, with 10 bases sitting between them. Germline loops: CDR1 SGHNT, CDR2 YYREEE (reference sequence). This CDR3 comprises 14 residues. CDR3 loop: CASSLSGQQETQYF. CDR3 sequence (DNA): TGTGCCAGCAGCTTATCTGGGCAACAAGAGACCCAGTACTTC.

This clone was seen only once. The chain has TRBV19 and TRBJ2-4; D not certain. Trimming cost V 8 bases and J 8 bases, with 10 bases left between them. CDR3 length equals 11 residues. Germline CDR1 reads LNHDA; CDR2 reads SQIVND (reference sequence). The CDR3 DNA sequence: TGTGCCAGTGGGCGTTTGGACATTCAGTACTTC. Its protein product is CASGRLDIQYF.

The J gene is TRBJ2-3, the V gene TRBV5-1; 10 bases align to TRBD1. The trim removed 3 bases at V and 2 bases at J, leaving 15 bases unmatched. The CDR3 consists of 19 residues. The germline V gene has CDR1 SGHRS and CDR2 YFSETQ. The CDR3 sequence is CASSSGGPGTGDNTDTQYF. For the CDR3, the DNA is TGCGCCAGCAGCTCCGGGGGGCCCGGGACAGGGGATAACACAGATACGCAGTATTTT.

In its sample, this clone was seen once. The rearrangement links TRBV27 to TRBJ1-1; TRBD1 matches 9 bases. Per germline, CDR1 MNHEY and CDR2 SMNVEV (reference sequence). V shed 6 bases and J 5 bases; nucleotides not matched to a gene: 7. The CDR3 length is 14 residues. CDR3 DNA: TGTGCCAGCAGGGGGGACAGGGTAAGAACTGAAGCTTTCTTT. This sequence encodes CASRGDRVRTEAFF.

The chain employs TRBV18 and TRBJ1-4; D call uncertain. Germline CDR1 and CDR2: KGHSH and LQKENI. The CDR3 has 14 amino acids. The V gene lost 6 bases and the J gene lost 4 bases, with 12 bases spanning the gap. This CDR3 is CASSLGSGNEKLFF. DNA for the CDR3: TGTGCCAGCTCTCTGGGCAGTGGTAATGAAAAACTGTTTTTT.

This clone was counted a few times. The rearrangement joins TRBV6-5 to TRBJ2-2; the D gene is possibly TRBD1 (5 bases). V lost 2 bases and J 5 bases, leaving 6 bases between the germline ends. Germline V lookup: CDR1 MNHEY, CDR2 SVGAGI. This CDR3 contains 13 residues. The CDR3 is CASSYRGTGELFF. CDR3 bases: TGTGCCAGCAGTTACAGGGGAACCGGGGAGCTGTTTTTT.

The chain links TRBV18 to TRBJ1-1; a possible D gene is TRBD1 (6 bases). The germline CDR1 and CDR2 sequences are KGHSH and LQKENI. The CDR3 totals 14 residues. The V and J ends lost 3 bases and 0 bases respectively, with 8 bases between them. Written as DNA, the CDR3 is TGTGCCAGCTCACCGGACAGCTTGAACACTGAAGCTTTCTTT. Protein sequence: CASSPDSLNTEAFF.

V is TRBV4-1 and J is TRBJ1-6; 7 bases map to TRBD1. The ends lost 4 bases at V and 8 bases at J; junction bases unmatched: 8. Germline lookup yields CDR1 MGHRA and CDR2 YSYEKL. The CDR3 runs 15 residues. CDR3 DNA: TGCGCCAGCAGCCGTGGGACAGTATTTGATTCACCCCTCCACTTT. Translated: CASSRGTVFDSPLHF.

This chain links TRBV3-1 (or the pseudogene TRBV3-2) with TRBJ1-2; possibly TRBD1 for D (6 bases). V gave up 4 bases and J gave up 4 bases, with 16 bases separating them. The CDR3 contains 15 residues. Germline CDR1 and CDR2: LGHDT and YNNKEL (reference sequence). The CDR3 DNA is TGTGCCAGCAGCCGAGTAGGGGGTTTTGGCTATGGCTACACCTTC. Amino acid sequence: CASSRVGGFGYGYTF.

The chain links TRBV20-1 to TRBJ2-5; 7 bases align to TRBD1. The CDR3 runs to 13 residues. The trim removed 3 bases at V and 1 base at J, leaving 2 bases unmatched. Germline V gene data show CDR1 as DFQATT and CDR2 as SNEGSKA (reference sequence). Here the CDR3 reads CSASKGAQETQYF. CDR3 bases: TGCAGTGCTAGTAAGGGGGCCCAAGAGACCCAGTACTTC.

This chain joins TRBV29-1 and TRBJ2-7; 11 nucleotides align to TRBD1. This CDR3 has 14 amino acids. Germline V gives CDR1 SQVTM, CDR2 ANQGSEA. Trimming removed 4 bases from V and 0 bases from J; junction bases left unmatched: 2. The CDR3, as DNA: TGCAGCGTTGGTGGGACAGGGGGCTCCTACGAGCAGTACTTC. It specifies CSVGGTGGSYEQYF.

The rearrangement links TRBV7-2 to TRBJ2-7; TRBD2 might be the D (5 bases). V lost 2 bases and J lost 0, with 11 bases in between. Per the germline V gene, CDR1 is SGHTA and CDR2 is FQGNSA. This CDR3 spans 15 amino acids. Here the CDR3 reads CASSLRGPFSYEQYF. CDR3 nucleotide sequence: TGTGCCAGCAGCTTACGGGGTCCTTTCTCCTACGAGCAGTACTTC.

The rearrangement uses TRBV7-2 and TRBJ1-2; 8 nucleotides align to TRBD1. V trimming: 5 bases; J trimming: 4 bases; junction bases outside the gene matches: 9. Germline V lookup: CDR1 SGHTA, CDR2 FQGNSA. The CDR3 covers 15 residues. CDR3 amino acids: CASSPSGQGGYGYTF. Written as DNA, the CDR3 is TGTGCCAGCAGCCCCTCTGGACAGGGCGGCTATGGCTACACCTTC.

The V gene is TRBV5-1, the J gene TRBJ2-5; D might be TRBD2 (5 bases). With 0 bases removed from V and 1 base from J, the gap between germline ends came to 10 bases. This CDR3 is built from 15 residues. CDR1 and CDR2 from the germline V gene are SGHRS and YFSETQ. The DNA for the CDR3 is TGCGCCAGCAGCTTGGCCGTTAGCGTCCAAGAGACCCAGTACTTC. Its translation is CASSLAVSVQETQYF.

V usage is TRBV2 and J usage is TRBJ1-2; D is ambiguous. Trimming removed 4 bases at V and 4 bases at J, with 10 bases between. The CDR3 runs 13 residues. Germline V CDR1 and CDR2: SNHLY, FYNNEI. DNA of the CDR3: TGTGCCAGCAGTGCACTAGAAGTCTATGGCTACACCTTC. Translation gives CASSALEVYGYTF.

The V call is TRBV5-5, the J call TRBJ2-5; D may be TRBD1 (6 bases). Trimming took off 4 bases at V and 5 bases at J, with 15 bases between the two ends. Germline V gene sequence: CDR1 SGHKS, CDR2 YYEKEE (reference sequence). The CDR3 is 14 residues long. This chain's CDR3 is CASSDSGVWETQYF. CDR3 nucleotides: TGTGCCAGCAGCGATTCAGGGGTTTGGGAGACCCAGTACTTC.

This chain uses TRBV6-4 with TRBJ2-2, with D possibly being TRBD1 (7 bases). V was shortened by 6 bases and J by 6 bases, with 14 bases between the two germline ends. The CDR3 spans 14 residues. Germline CDR1 reads MRHNA; CDR2 reads SNTAGT. DNA for the CDR3: TGTGCCAGCAGCGTCCAGGGGGGCTCCGGGGAGCTGTTTTTT. The encoded protein is CASSVQGGSGELFF.

This clone came up once. Germline is not matched at one junction end, which may reflect a read error. The rearrangement links TRBV18 to TRBJ1-2; 7 nucleotides match TRBD1. Germline V gives CDR1 KGHSH, CDR2 LQKENI. CDR3 length equals 14 residues. CDR3 in DNA: TGTGCCAGCTCATCGGCCGGGACAGCGTCCCCCAATGCCTTC. Translating it yields CASSSAGTASPNAF. Filled out from reference TRBV18 and TRBJ1-2, the complete variable domain reads NAGVMQNPRHLVRRRGQEARLRCSPMKGHSHVYWYRQLPEEGLKFMVYLQKENIIDESGMPKERFSAEFPKEGPSILRIQQVVRGDSAAYFCASSSAGTASPNAFGSGTRLTVV.

CDR3 DNA sequence: TGTGCCTGGAGACAGGACAGTAACTATGGCTACACCTTC. Translated: CAWRQDSNYGYTF. This chain uses TRBV30 with TRBJ1-2; the D gene is possibly TRBD1 (6 bases). V was cut by 3 bases and J by 1 base, with 9 bases left in between. This CDR3 region has 13 residues. Germline loops: CDR1 GTSNPN, CDR2 SVGIG (reference sequence).